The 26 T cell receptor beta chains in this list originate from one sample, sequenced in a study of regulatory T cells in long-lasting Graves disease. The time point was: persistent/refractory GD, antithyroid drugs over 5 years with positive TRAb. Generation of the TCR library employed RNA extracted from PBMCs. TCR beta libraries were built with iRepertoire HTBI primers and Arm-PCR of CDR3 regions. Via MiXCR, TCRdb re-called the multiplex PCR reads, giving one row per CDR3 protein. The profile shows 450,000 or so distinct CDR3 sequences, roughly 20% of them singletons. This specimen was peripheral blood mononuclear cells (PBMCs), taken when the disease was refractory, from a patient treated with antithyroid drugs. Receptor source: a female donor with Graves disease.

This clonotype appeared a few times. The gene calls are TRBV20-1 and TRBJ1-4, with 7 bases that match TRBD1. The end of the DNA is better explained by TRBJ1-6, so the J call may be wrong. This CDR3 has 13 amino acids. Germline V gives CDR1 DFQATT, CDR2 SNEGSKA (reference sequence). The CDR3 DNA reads TGCAGTGCTAAGACAGGGTTAAATTCACCCCTCCACTTT. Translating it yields CSAKTGLNSPLHF.

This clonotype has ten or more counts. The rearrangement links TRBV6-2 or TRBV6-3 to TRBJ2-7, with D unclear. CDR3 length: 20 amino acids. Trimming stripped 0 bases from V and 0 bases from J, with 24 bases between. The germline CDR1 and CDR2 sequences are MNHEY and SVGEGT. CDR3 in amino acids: CASSYSSPPPDARSSYEQYF. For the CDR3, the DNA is TGTGCCAGCAGTTACTCTTCTCCCCCCCCGGACGCCCGGAGCTCCTACGAGCAGTACTTC.

CDR3: CASSFTSRDYSYEQYF. CDR3 DNA sequence: TGTGCCAGCAGTTTCACCAGCCGGGACTACTCCTACGAGCAGTACTTC. The chain recombines TRBV6-2 or TRBV6-3 with TRBJ2-7; 7 nucleotides align to TRBD2. The CDR3 spans 16 residues. Germline V CDR1 and CDR2: MNHEY, SVGEGT. The J segment lost 0 bases and the V segment lost 4 bases, leaving 9 bases of the junction unmatched.

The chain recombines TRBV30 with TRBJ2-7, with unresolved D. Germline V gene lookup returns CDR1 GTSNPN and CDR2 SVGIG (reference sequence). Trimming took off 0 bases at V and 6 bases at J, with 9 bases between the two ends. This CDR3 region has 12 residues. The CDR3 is CAWSVAAGEQYF. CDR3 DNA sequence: TGTGCCTGGAGTGTAGCCGCCGGCGAGCAGTACTTC.

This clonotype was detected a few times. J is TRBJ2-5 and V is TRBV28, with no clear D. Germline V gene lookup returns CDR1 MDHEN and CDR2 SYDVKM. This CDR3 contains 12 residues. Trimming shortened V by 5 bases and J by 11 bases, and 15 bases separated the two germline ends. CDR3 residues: CASSGSSWLQYF. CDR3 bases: TGTGCCAGCAGTGGGTCGTCCTGGCTACAGTACTTC.

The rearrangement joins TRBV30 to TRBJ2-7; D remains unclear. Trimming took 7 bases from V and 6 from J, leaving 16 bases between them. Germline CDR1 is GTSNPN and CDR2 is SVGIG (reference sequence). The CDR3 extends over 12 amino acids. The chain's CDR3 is CAYSFRTGEQYF. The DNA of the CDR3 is TGTGCCTATAGCTTTAGGACGGGCGAGCAGTACTTC.

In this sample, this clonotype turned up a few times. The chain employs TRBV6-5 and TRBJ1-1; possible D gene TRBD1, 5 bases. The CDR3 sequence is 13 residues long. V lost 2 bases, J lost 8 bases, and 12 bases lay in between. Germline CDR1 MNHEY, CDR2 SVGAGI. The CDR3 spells CASSYRGTGEAFF. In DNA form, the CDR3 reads TGTGCCAGCAGTTACCGTGGGACTGGGGAAGCTTTCTTT.

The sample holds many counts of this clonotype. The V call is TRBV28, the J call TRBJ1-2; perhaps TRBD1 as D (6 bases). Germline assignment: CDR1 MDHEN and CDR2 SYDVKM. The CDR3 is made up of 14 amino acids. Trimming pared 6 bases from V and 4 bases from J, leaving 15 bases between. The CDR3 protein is CASRWGAGAYGYTF. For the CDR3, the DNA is TGTGCCAGCAGATGGGGGGCAGGGGCCTATGGCTACACCTTC.

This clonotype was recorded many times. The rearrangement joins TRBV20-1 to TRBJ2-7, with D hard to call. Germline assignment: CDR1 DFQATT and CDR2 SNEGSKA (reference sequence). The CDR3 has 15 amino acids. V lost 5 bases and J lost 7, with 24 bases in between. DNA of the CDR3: TGCAGTGCTGCCCCAAGCCCTGGCCGTACTGTGGAGCAGTACTTC. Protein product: CSAAPSPGRTVEQYF.

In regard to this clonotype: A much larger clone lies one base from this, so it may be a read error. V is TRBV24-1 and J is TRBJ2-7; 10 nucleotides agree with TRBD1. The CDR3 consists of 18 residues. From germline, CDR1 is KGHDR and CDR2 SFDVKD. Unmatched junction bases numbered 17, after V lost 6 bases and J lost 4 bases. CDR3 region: CATSQTGTGVVPRYEQYF. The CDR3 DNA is TGTGCCACCAGTCAAACCGGGACAGGGGTAGTACCTCGGTACGAGCAGTACTTC.

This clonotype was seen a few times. The CDR3 DNA follows: TGTGCCAGCAGTGAATGGGTTTCTACCGGGTACGAGCAGTACTTC. This sequence encodes CASSEWVSTGYEQYF. V and J are TRBV6-1 and TRBJ2-7, with D unresolved. The germline V and J ends were trimmed by 2 bases and 4 bases, with 15 bases remaining between them. Germline V CDR1 and CDR2: MNHNS, SASEGT. The CDR3 is 15 residues long.

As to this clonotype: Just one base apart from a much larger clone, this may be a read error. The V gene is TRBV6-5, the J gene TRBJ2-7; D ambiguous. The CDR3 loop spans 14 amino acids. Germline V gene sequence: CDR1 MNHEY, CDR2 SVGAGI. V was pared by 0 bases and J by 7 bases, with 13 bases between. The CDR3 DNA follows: TGTGCCAGCAGTTACTCGGAGCCTCCTAATGAGCAGTACTTC. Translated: CASSYSEPPNEQYF.

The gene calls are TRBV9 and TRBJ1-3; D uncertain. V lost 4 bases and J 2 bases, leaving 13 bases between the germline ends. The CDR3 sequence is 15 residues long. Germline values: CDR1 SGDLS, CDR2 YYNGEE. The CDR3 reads CASSYGSYPGNTIYF. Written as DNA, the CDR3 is TGTGCCAGCAGCTACGGGAGCTATCCTGGAAACACCATATATTTT. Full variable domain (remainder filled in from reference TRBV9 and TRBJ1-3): DSGVTQTPKHLITATGQRVTLRCSPRSGDLSVYWYQQSLDQGLQFLIQYYNGEERAKGNILERFSAQQFPDLHSELNLSSLELGDSALYFCASSYGSYPGNTIYFGEGSWLTVV.

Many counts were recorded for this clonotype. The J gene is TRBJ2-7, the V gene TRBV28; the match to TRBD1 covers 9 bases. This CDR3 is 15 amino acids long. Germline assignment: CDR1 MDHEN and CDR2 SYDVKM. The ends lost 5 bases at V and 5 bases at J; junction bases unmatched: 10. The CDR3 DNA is TGTGCCAGCAGTATCCCCGGGACAGGGTACAACGAGCAGTACTTC. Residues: CASSIPGTGYNEQYF.

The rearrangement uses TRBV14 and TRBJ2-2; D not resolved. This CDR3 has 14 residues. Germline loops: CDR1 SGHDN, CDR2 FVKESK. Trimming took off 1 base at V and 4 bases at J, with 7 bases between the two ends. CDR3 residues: CASSQGARTGELFF. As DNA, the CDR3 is TGTGCCAGCAGCCAAGGAGCCCGCACCGGGGAGCTGTTTTTT.

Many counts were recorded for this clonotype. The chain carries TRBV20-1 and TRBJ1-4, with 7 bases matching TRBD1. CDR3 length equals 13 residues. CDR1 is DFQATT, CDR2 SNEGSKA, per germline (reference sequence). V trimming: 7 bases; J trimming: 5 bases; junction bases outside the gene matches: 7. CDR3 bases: TGCAGTGTTAAAAGACAGGGAAATGAAAAACTGTTTTTT. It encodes CSVKRQGNEKLFF.

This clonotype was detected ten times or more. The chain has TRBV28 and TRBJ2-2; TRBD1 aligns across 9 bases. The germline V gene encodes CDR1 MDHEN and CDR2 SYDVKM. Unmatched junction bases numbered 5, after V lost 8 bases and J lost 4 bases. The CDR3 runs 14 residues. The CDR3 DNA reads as TGTGCCAGCCAAACAGGGGGCATCACCGGGGAGCTGTTTTTT. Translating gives CASQTGGITGELFF. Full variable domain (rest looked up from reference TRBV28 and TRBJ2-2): DVKVTQSSRYLVKRTGEKVFLECVQDMDHENMFWYRQDPGLGLRLIYFSYDVKMKEKGDIPEGYSVSREKKERFSLILESASTNQTSMYLCASQTGGITGELFFGEGSRLTVL.

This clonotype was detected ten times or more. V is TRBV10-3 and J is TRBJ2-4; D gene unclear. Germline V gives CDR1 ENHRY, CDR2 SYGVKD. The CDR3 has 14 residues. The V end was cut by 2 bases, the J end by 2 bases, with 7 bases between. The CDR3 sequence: CAISEGSSKNIQYF. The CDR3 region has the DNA TGTGCCATCAGTGAGGGCAGTTCCAAAAACATTCAGTACTTC.

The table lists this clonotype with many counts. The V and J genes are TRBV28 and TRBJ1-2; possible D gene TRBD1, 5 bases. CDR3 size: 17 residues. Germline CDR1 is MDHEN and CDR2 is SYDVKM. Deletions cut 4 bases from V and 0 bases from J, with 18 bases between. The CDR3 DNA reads TGTGCCAGCAGTTGGAGGGGCAGGGCCGGAGCTAACTATGGCTACACCTTC. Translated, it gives CASSWRGRAGANYGYTF.

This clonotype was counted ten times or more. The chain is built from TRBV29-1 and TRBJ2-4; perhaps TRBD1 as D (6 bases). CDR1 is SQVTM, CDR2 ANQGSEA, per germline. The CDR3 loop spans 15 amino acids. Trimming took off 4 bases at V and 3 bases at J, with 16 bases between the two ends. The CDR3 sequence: CSVVRGNMGKNIQYF. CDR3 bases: TGCAGCGTTGTAAGGGGGAATATGGGCAAAAACATTCAGTACTTC.

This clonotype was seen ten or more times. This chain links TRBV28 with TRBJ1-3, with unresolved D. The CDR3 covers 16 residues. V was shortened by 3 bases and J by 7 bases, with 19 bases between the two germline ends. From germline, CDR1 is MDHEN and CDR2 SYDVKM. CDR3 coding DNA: TGTGCCAGCAGTTTTAAGGAGGGTTCTTGGTTGAACACCATATATTTT. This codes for CASSFKEGSWLNTIYF. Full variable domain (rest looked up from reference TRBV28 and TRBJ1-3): DVKVTQSSRYLVKRTGEKVFLECVQDMDHENMFWYRQDPGLGLRLIYFSYDVKMKEKGDIPEGYSVSREKKERFSLILESASTNQTSMYLCASSFKEGSWLNTIYFGEGSWLTVV.

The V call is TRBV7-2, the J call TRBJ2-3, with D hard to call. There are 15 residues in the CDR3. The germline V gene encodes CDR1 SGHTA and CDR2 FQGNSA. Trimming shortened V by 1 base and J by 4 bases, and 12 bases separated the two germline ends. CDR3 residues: CASSLEWLSSDTQYF. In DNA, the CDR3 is TGTGCCAGCAGCTTAGAATGGTTGTCTTCAGATACGCAGTATTTT. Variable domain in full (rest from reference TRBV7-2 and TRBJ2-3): GAGVSQSPSNKVTEKGKDVELRCDPISGHTALYWYRQSLGQGLEFLIYFQGNSAPDKSGLPSDRFSAERTGGSVSTLTIQRTQQEDSAVYLCASSLEWLSSDTQYFGPGTRLTVL.

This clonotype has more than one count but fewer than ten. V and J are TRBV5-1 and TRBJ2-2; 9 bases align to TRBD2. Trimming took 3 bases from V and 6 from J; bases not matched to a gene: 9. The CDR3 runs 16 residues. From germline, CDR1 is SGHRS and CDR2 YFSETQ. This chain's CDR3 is CASSYNSGRESGELFF. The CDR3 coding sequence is TGCGCCAGCAGCTATAATAGCGGGAGAGAATCCGGGGAGCTGTTTTTT.

CDR3 in DNA: TGTGCCAGTTTACCCAGGACAGCTAGCACAGATACGCAGTATTTT. Protein product: CASLPRTASTDTQYF. V is TRBV6-2 or TRBV6-3 and J is TRBJ2-3, with D perhaps TRBD1 (6 bases). Trimming shortened V by 9 bases and J by 0 bases, and 16 bases separated the two germline ends. From germline, CDR1 is MNHEY and CDR2 SVGEGT. The CDR3 covers 15 residues.

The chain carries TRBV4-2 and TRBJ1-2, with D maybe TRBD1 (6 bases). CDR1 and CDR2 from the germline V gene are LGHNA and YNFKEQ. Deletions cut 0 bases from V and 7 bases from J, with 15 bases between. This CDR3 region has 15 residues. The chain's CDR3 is CASSQDGGRLFGYTF. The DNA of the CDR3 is TGTGCCAGCAGCCAAGATGGGGGGCGTTTGTTTGGCTACACCTTC.

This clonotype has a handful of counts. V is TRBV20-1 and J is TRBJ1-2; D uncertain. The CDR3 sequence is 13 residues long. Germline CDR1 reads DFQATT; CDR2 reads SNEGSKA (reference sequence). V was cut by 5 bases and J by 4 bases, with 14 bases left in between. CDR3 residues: CSAASEVLYGYTF. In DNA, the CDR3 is TGCAGTGCTGCCTCCGAGGTTCTCTATGGCTACACCTTC.